The 11 T cell receptor beta chains below come from one sample, sequenced in a study of beta chain features in type 1 diabetes. Expressed TCRB transcripts were sequenced after all isolated RNA was converted to cDNA. Method: immunoSEQ multiplex PCR; TCRdb's copy keeps in-frame clones and lacks some. Counted here are 330,000 or so clones, about 18% occurring once; the ten biggest clones make up 0.044%. The sequencing sample was made of naive CD4+ T cells from blood. The receptors were gathered from a woman under 30 in good health.

This clone was seen a handful of times. This chain uses TRBV10-3 with TRBJ2-7, with 10 bases matching TRBD1. The CDR3 is 15 residues long. J was trimmed by 7 bases and V by 4 bases; bases with no gene match: 10. Per the germline V gene, CDR1 is ENHRY and CDR2 is SYGVKD. Here the CDR3 reads CAISGTGTGAGEQYF. CDR3 nucleotide sequence: TGTGCCATCAGTGGCACCGGGACAGGGGCAGGGGAGCAGTACTTC.

This clone was seen more than once but under ten times. J is TRBJ2-6 and V is TRBV5-1; D is ambiguous. The CDR3 totals 17 residues. Germline V CDR1 and CDR2: SGHRS, YFSETQ. Between the trimmed V and J ends, which lost 1 base and 4 bases, there was a span of 15 bases. DNA for the CDR3: TGCGCCAGCAGCTTGTGGCAGGCCGCCTCCGGGGCCAACGTCCTGACTTTC. It specifies CASSLWQAASGANVLTF.

A few counts support this clone. The chain links TRBV25-1 to TRBJ1-2; tentatively, D is TRBD1 (6 bases). Looked up from germline, CDR1 is MGHDK and CDR2 is SYGVNS. The CDR3 sequence is 15 residues long. Between the trimmed V and J ends, which lost 5 bases and 3 bases, there was a span of 16 bases. The CDR3 DNA follows: TGTGCCAGCAGTTCTGACAGGATCCGGCACTATGGCTACACCTTC. This codes for CASSSDRIRHYGYTF.

CDR3 in amino acids: CASSYSMAGDSYEQYF. The CDR3 nucleotides are TGTGCCAGCAGTTACTCGATGGCGGGGGACTCCTACGAGCAGTACTTC. V is TRBV6-5 and J is TRBJ2-7; 7 nucleotides align to TRBD2. With 0 bases clipped from V and 0 bases from J, the junction kept 5 bases outside the gene matches. CDR1 and CDR2 from the germline V gene are MNHEY and SVGAGI. The CDR3 has 16 amino acids.

V and J are TRBV7-2 and TRBJ2-2, with TRBD2 matching 10 bases. The CDR3 sequence is 15 residues long. The junction had 2 bases not matched to a gene; V was cut back by 1 base and J by 6 bases. Germline CDR1 reads SGHTA; CDR2 reads FQGNSA. In nucleotides, the CDR3 is TGTGCCAGCAGCTTAGGGAGCGGGAGGGCCGGGGAGCTGTTTTTT. It encodes CASSLGSGRAGELFF.

The chain links TRBV29-1 to TRBJ1-1; D is uncertain. V lost 4 bases and J 6 bases, leaving 9 bases between the germline ends. The CDR3 sequence is 11 residues long. CDR1 SQVTM and CDR2 ANQGSEA come from the germline V gene. The CDR3 protein is CSVAPPSEAFF. DNA for the CDR3: TGCAGCGTTGCCCCCCCCTCTGAAGCTTTCTTT.

This chain links TRBV5-1 with TRBJ2-1; 7 bases fit TRBD2. The V and J ends lost 4 bases and 6 bases, in that order; junction bases with no gene match: 16. The germline gives CDR1 SGHRS, CDR2 YFSETQ. The CDR3 runs to 17 residues. The CDR3 is CASSIRAGASGGNEQFF. DNA of the CDR3: TGCGCCAGCAGCATACGCGCCGGGGCCTCGGGGGGCAATGAGCAGTTCTTC.

The chain links TRBV7-7 to TRBJ2-5; maybe TRBD2 (6 bases). There are 13 residues in the CDR3. Germline V CDR1 and CDR2: SSHAT, FNYEAQ (reference sequence). Here the CDR3 reads CASGRDSQETQYF. For the CDR3, the DNA is TGTGCTAGCGGCCGGGACTCGCAAGAGACCCAGTACTTC.

Only one count was recorded for this clone. This chain links TRBV5-4 with TRBJ2-3; 7 bases fit TRBD1. In germline, CDR1 is SGHNT, CDR2 YYREEE (reference sequence). The CDR3 is made up of 15 amino acids. V shed 3 bases, J shed 4 bases, and the junction held 8 bases outside the gene matches. The CDR3, as DNA: TGTGCCAGCAGCTCCCGACAAGGGGGCGCAGATACGCAGTATTTT. This encodes CASSSRQGGADTQYF. The variable domain in full, completed from reference TRBV5-4 and TRBJ2-3, reads ETGVTQSPTHLIKTRGQQVTLRCSSQSGHNTVSWYQQALGQGPQFIFQYYREEENGRGNFPPRFSGLQFPNYSSELNVNALELDDSALYLCASSSRQGGADTQYFGPGTRLTVL.

V and J are TRBV29-1 and TRBJ2-3, with TRBD2 matching over 9 bases. The V gene's germline CDR1 is SQVTM and CDR2 ANQGSEA. The CDR3 covers 13 residues. Germline trimming cut 7 bases from V and 1 base from J; bases unmatched to any gene: 3. The CDR3 region is CSAIAGGTDTQYF. DNA of the CDR3: TGCAGCGCCATAGCGGGGGGCACAGATACGCAGTATTTT.

This clone was detected a few times. V is TRBV2 and J is TRBJ2-5; possible D gene TRBD1, 6 bases. The CDR3 runs 15 residues. The V gene's germline CDR1 is SNHLY and CDR2 FYNNEI. V was clipped by 1 base and J by 4 bases, with 13 bases between them. This CDR3 is CASSEEQGLGETQYF. CDR3 DNA sequence: TGTGCCAGCAGTGAAGAACAGGGATTAGGAGAGACCCAGTACTTC.